This T cell receptor beta chain was captured in a study of OX40 agonist ivuxolimab in advanced cancers. Study-wide points: Normalized T-cell clonal expansion was also low in some nonresponders.

Regarding this clone: As yet, its antigen is unknown.

Assay used: immunoSEQ multiplex PCR; TCRdb lists only in-frame clones, some missing. Counted here are tens of thousands of clones, less than 90% occurring once; the ten biggest clones make up 0.9% to 1.2%. This CDR3 is built from 15 residues. With 1 base clipped from V and 3 bases from J, the junction kept 5 bases outside the gene matches. From germline, CDR1 is LNHNV and CDR2 YYDKDF (reference sequence). Sequenced material: CD4+ or CD8+ T cells sorted from blood, taken in a trial of the OX40 agonist ivuxolimab. The source of this sequence is an adult with an advanced solid tumor such as melanoma, head and neck, liver or kidney cancer. This chain joins TRBV15 and TRBJ2-5, with TRBD1 matching 7 bases. The DNA of the CDR3 is TGTGCCACCAGCAGAGCCGGGACAGAAAAAGAGACCCAGTACTTC. This gives the protein CATSRAGTEKETQYF.